These 27 T cell receptor beta chains were all obtained from the same sample, sequenced in a study of CD8 T cells in ankylosing spondylitis. TCRdb re-called the 5' RACE reads through MiXCR, storing one row per CDR3 protein. The sample lists around 340,000 distinct CDR3 sequences, more than 20% seen once, with around 13% in the top ten. Sample: blood, either unsorted or a sorted T cell fraction (not recorded which). The source is a male donor with ankylosing spondylitis or in good health (not recorded which).

This clonotype showed up just a few times. The CDR3: CASSLVPGLAYNEQFF. The DNA for the CDR3 is TGTGCCAGCAGTTTAGTTCCGGGACTAGCCTACAATGAGCAGTTCTTC. This chain joins TRBV12-3 or TRBV12-4 and TRBJ2-1, with 8 bases matching TRBD2. Trimming took 1 base from V and 2 from J; bases not matched to a gene: 4. The CDR3 runs 16 residues.

The chain recombines TRBV11-1 with TRBJ2-5; 9 nucleotides match TRBD1. The CDR3 consists of 15 residues. Germline CDR1 SGHAT, CDR2 FQDESV (reference sequence). With 5 bases clipped from V and 5 bases from J, the junction kept 9 bases outside the gene matches. This CDR3 reads CASSPLTGGYETQYF. CDR3 nucleotide sequence: TGTGCCAGCAGCCCACTTACAGGGGGCTATGAGACCCAGTACTTC.

The genes are TRBV24-1 and TRBJ2-3; D gene ambiguous. Germline lookup yields CDR1 KGHDR and CDR2 SFDVKD. V shed 3 bases and J shed 8 bases, with 8 bases lying between them. This CDR3 has 12 residues. This CDR3 is CATSDRRVTQYF. The CDR3, as DNA: TGTGCCACCAGTGATCGGCGTGTTACGCAGTATTTT.

This chain links TRBV6-1 with TRBJ2-4, with unresolved D. From germline, CDR1 is MNHNS and CDR2 SASEGT. The germline V and J ends were trimmed by 8 bases and 0 bases, with 20 bases remaining between them. CDR3 length: 17 residues. The CDR3 spells CASPPQPTKLAKNIQYF. The CDR3 coding sequence is TGTGCCAGCCCCCCCCAGCCCACTAAATTAGCCAAAAACATTCAGTACTTC.

The chain recombines TRBV12-3 or TRBV12-4 with TRBJ2-7; D call uncertain. CDR3 length equals 14 residues. Trimming removed 2 bases at V and 1 base at J, with 9 bases between. CDR3 sequence (DNA): TGTGCCAGCAGTTTAAAGCCAGCTTCCTACGAGCAGTACTTC. It specifies CASSLKPASYEQYF.

The CDR3 DNA reads TGTGCCAGCAGCCTATGGGACACTGAAGCTTTCTTT. Its protein product is CASSLWDTEAFF. The V call is TRBV7-8, the J call TRBJ1-1; D is unclear. Germline CDR1 and CDR2: SGHVS and FQNEAQ. The CDR3 extends over 12 amino acids. Trimming shortened V by 5 bases and J by 3 bases, and 7 bases separated the two germline ends.

Only one count was recorded for this clonotype. This sequence joins TRBV15 and TRBJ2-2; no clear D gene. The germline V gene encodes CDR1 LNHNV and CDR2 YYDKDF (reference sequence). The CDR3 is made up of 14 amino acids. Between the trimmed V and J ends, which lost 5 bases and 0 bases, there was a span of 7 bases. CDR3 residues: CATSPNPNTGELFF. CDR3 DNA: TGTGCCACCAGCCCCAACCCGAACACCGGGGAGCTGTTTTTT.

This clonotype has only a few counts. A read error may produce the germline difference seen at one junction end. This chain connects TRBV12-3 or TRBV12-4 to TRBJ1-1; 7 bases fit TRBD1. The CDR3 spans 12 residues. CDR3 sequence: CASSPGGVEAFF. The CDR3 nucleotides are TGCGCCAGCAGTCCAGGGGGGGTTGAAGCTTTCTTT.

This clonotype has a single count. J is TRBJ2-1 and V is TRBV20-1, with TRBD2 as a possible D gene (6 bases). The CDR3 is made up of 16 amino acids. V was trimmed by 6 bases and J by 3 bases, leaving 21 bases between them. Per germline, CDR1 DFQATT and CDR2 SNEGSKA (reference sequence). Written as DNA, the CDR3 is TGCAGTGCCAGTCTCCTTCTACGGGACTTCTACAATGAGCAGTTCTTC. Amino acids: CSASLLLRDFYNEQFF.

This clonotype has more than one count but fewer than ten. V usage is TRBV24-1 and J usage is TRBJ2-3; tentative D call: TRBD1 (6 bases). Trimming took 4 bases from V and 11 from J, leaving 12 bases between them. CDR3 length equals 12 residues. CDR1 and CDR2 from the germline V gene are KGHDR and SFDVKD. The CDR3 reads CATSESDRRQYF. Written as DNA, the CDR3 is TGTGCCACCAGTGAATCAGACAGGAGGCAGTATTTT.

CDR3 sequence reads: CATSKGGVTDTQYF. CDR3 DNA: TGTGCCACCAGCAAAGGGGGGGTCACAGATACGCAGTATTTT. The chain has TRBV15 and TRBJ2-3, with D maybe TRBD2 (7 bases). The germline V gene has CDR1 LNHNV and CDR2 YYDKDF (reference sequence). V lost 4 bases and J 2 bases, leaving 10 bases between the germline ends. CDR3 length: 14 residues.

This chain uses TRBV20-1 with TRBJ2-2; no definite D call. V gave up 1 base and J gave up 1 base, with 7 bases separating them. This CDR3 contains 14 residues. Germline V gene sequence: CDR1 DFQATT, CDR2 SNEGSKA (reference sequence). The CDR3, as DNA: TGCAGTGCTAGAGCCGGCTTGAACACCGGGGAGCTGTTTTTT. Translation gives CSARAGLNTGELFF.

The table lists this clonotype with a few counts. The chain uses TRBV9 and TRBJ2-5, with D perhaps matching TRBD1 (5 bases). CDR3 length equals 16 residues. The germline V gene encodes CDR1 SGDLS and CDR2 YYNGEE. V was pared by 0 bases and J by 5 bases, with 17 bases between. The CDR3 loop is CASSVGAGSGMETQYF. In DNA form, the CDR3 reads TGTGCCAGCAGCGTAGGGGCAGGGTCCGGTATGGAGACCCAGTACTTC.

This clonotype was detected only a few times. The chain employs TRBV7-9 and TRBJ2-7, with 11 bases identical to TRBD1. This CDR3 has 15 residues. After removal of 3 bases from V and 2 bases from J, the junction contained 3 bases not matched to a gene. Germline values: CDR1 SEHNR, CDR2 FQNEAQ (reference sequence). CDR3 amino acids: CASSLGQGDTYEQYF. The CDR3 nucleotides are TGTGCCAGCAGCTTGGGACAGGGGGATACCTACGAGCAGTACTTC.

This clonotype was seen at least ten times. The gene calls are TRBV5-5 and TRBJ2-5; 8 bases align to TRBD1. Germline V gives CDR1 SGHKS, CDR2 YYEKEE (reference sequence). V was clipped by 0 bases and J by 1 base; unmatched bases: 2. This CDR3 region has 15 residues. The CDR3 DNA sequence: TGTGCCAGCAGCTTGGTAACAGGGGGCCAAGAGACCCAGTACTTC. Its translation: CASSLVTGGQETQYF.

The chain has TRBV6-5 and TRBJ2-1; TRBD2 aligns across 12 bases. CDR3 size: 15 residues. Germline V gives CDR1 MNHEY, CDR2 SVGAGI. V lost 4 bases, J lost 6 bases, and 4 bases stayed unmatched. CDR3 sequence (DNA): TGTGCCAGCAGTTCCGGACTAGCGGGGATCAATGAGCAGTTCTTC. Translation: CASSSGLAGINEQFF.

The V and J genes are TRBV13 and TRBJ2-6; maybe TRBD2 (7 bases). V lost 11 bases and J lost 0, with 17 bases in between. From germline, CDR1 is PRHDT and CDR2 FYEKMQ (reference sequence). CDR3 length: 16 amino acids. The CDR3 DNA reads as TGTGCCGGGCGAACCGGGGGGCTCTCTGGGGCCAACGTCCTGACTTTC. This codes for CAGRTGGLSGANVLTF.

The rearrangement uses TRBV13 and TRBJ2-5; the D gene is possibly TRBD1 (6 bases). Trimming took off 5 bases at V and 5 bases at J, with 12 bases between the two ends. The CDR3 covers 13 residues. Germline values: CDR1 PRHDT, CDR2 FYEKMQ (reference sequence). CDR3 DNA sequence: TGTGCCAGCAGCCCGGACAGTGTTGAGACCCAGTACTTC. Its translation: CASSPDSVETQYF.

This clonotype turned up a few times. The V and J genes are TRBV4-1 and TRBJ1-5; weak D call: TRBD1 (5 bases). Germline CDR1 and CDR2: MGHRA and YSYEKL. Between the trimmed V and J ends, which lost 0 bases and 5 bases, there was a span of 14 bases. The CDR3 length is 16 residues. This CDR3 reads CASSQDGDRAHQPQHF. The CDR3 bases are TGCGCCAGCAGCCAAGATGGAGACAGAGCTCATCAGCCCCAGCATTTT.

This clonotype was seen a few times. The chain carries TRBV12-3 or TRBV12-4 and TRBJ2-7; 7 bases align to TRBD1. The CDR3 is 14 residues long. V was clipped by 3 bases and J by 3 bases; unmatched bases: 5. CDR3 in DNA: TGTGCCAGCAGTTTCCAGGGACAGAACTACGAGCAGTACTTC. This gives the protein CASSFQGQNYEQYF.

This clonotype has at least ten counts. This chain uses TRBV29-1 with TRBJ1-1; D might be TRBD1 (6 bases). CDR1 is SQVTM, CDR2 ANQGSEA, per germline. V shed 6 bases and J shed 6 bases, with 17 bases lying between them. The length of the CDR3 is 13 residues. CDR3 sequence reads: CSVPRPRGSEAFF. As DNA, the CDR3 is TGCAGCGTCCCGAGGCCCAGGGGATCTGAAGCTTTCTTT.

This chain links TRBV29-1 with TRBJ2-7, with 8 bases identical to TRBD1. The V gene's germline CDR1 is SQVTM and CDR2 ANQGSEA. The CDR3 spans 17 residues. The ends lost 7 bases at V and 0 bases at J; junction bases unmatched: 17. CDR3 residues: CSAGGQEGKVGSYEQYF. Here the CDR3 DNA reads TGCAGCGCCGGGGGACAGGAGGGCAAAGTCGGCTCCTACGAGCAGTACTTC.

This chain uses TRBV3-1 with TRBJ2-1; 10 nucleotides match TRBD2. J gave up 7 bases and V 1 base, and 7 bases lay outside the gene matches. Germline CDR1 and CDR2: LGHDT and YNNKEL (reference sequence). The CDR3 consists of 16 residues. Here the CDR3 reads CASSQGLAGAFNEQFF. The CDR3 DNA is TGTGCCAGCAGCCAAGGGCTAGCGGGGGCCTTTAATGAGCAGTTCTTC.

The CDR3 coding sequence is TGTGCCAGTGGACCCAATACAGGGTTGGGCGGCGAGCAGTACTTC. Translation: CASGPNTGLGGEQYF. This chain uses TRBV19 with TRBJ2-7; D is possibly TRBD1 (6 bases). The V end was cut by 8 bases, the J end by 6 bases, with 23 bases between. The CDR3 spans 15 residues. Germline lookup yields CDR1 LNHDA and CDR2 SQIVND (reference sequence).

The V call is TRBV9, the J call TRBJ1-3, with a weak D call TRBD1 (5 bases). V dropped 3 bases and J dropped 4 bases, with 11 bases sitting between them. The CDR3 has 14 residues. From germline, CDR1 is SGDLS and CDR2 YYNGEE. CDR3 sequence: CASSGGTDGNTIYF. Here the CDR3 DNA reads TGTGCCAGCAGCGGAGGGACGGACGGAAACACCATATATTTT.

V usage is TRBV6-5 and J usage is TRBJ2-5; 13 nucleotides match TRBD2. The ends lost 2 bases at V and 4 bases at J; junction bases unmatched: 1. The CDR3 has 15 amino acids. From germline, CDR1 is MNHEY and CDR2 SVGAGI. CDR3 DNA: TGTGCCAGCAGTTACACTAGCGGGGGGGGAGAGACCCAGTACTTC. Residues: CASSYTSGGGETQYF.

This clonotype appeared a few times. CDR3 sequence: CASSDRNGNTIYF. In nucleotides, the CDR3 is TGTGCCAGCAGTGACCGTAATGGAAACACCATATATTTT. The rearrangement joins TRBV6-1 to TRBJ1-3; D remains ambiguous. The germline gives CDR1 MNHNS, CDR2 SASEGT. With 3 bases removed from V and 3 bases from J, the gap between germline ends came to 6 bases. The CDR3 is 13 residues long.